This T cell receptor (beta chain) was sequenced during a study of OX40 agonist ivuxolimab in advanced cancers. Background on the study: There were three patients with partial responses, one having hepatocellular carcinoma and two cutaneous melanoma.

Trimming cost V 4 bases and J 2 bases; bases outside gene matches: 7. The CDR3 has 16 residues. Per the germline V gene, CDR1 is SGHRS and CDR2 is YFSETQ. TCRdb keeps only in-frame clones here, not all; method: immunoSEQ multiplex PCR. The sample includes 55,000 to 80,000 clones, 75% to 90% of them seen just once. This rearrangement joins TRBV5-1 to TRBJ2-3; TRBD2 agrees at 10 bases. Source: CD4+ or CD8+ T cells sorted from blood, taken in a trial of the OX40 agonist ivuxolimab. This sequence originates from an adult with an advanced solid tumor such as melanoma, head and neck, liver or kidney cancer. CDR3 sequence reads: CASSAPSGGYTDTQYF. The CDR3 nucleotides are TGCGCCAGCAGCGCCCCTAGCGGGGGATACACAGATACGCAGTATTTT.